The clone carrying this T cell receptor (beta chain) was seen many times. The antigen remains unidentified. This sample was taken from a study of tumor-infiltrating lymphocytes in primary liver carcinoma. The length of the CDR3 is 16 residues. The V end was cut by 3 bases, the J end by 3 bases, with 17 bases between. Germline values: CDR1 SGHAT, CDR2 FQNNGV. Overall study results and limits: Pairs of tumor regions overlapped more than tumor-adjacent and tumor-blood pairs did.

Constant-region priming of roughly 0.45 ug total RNA yielded TCR beta cDNA. Employing slightly modified ARM-PCR, three nested multiplex PCR rounds were run, and these gave rise to the TCR beta libraries. Researchers ran the first two PCR rounds for approximately 10 cycles each with TRBV1-TRBV30 forward primers and a C-beta reverse primer. TCRdb redid the calling of the multiplex PCR reads with MiXCR, one entry per CDR3 protein. The table includes about 180,000 distinct CDR3 sequences, 60% detected once. Germline DNA was also extracted, and blood RNA was taken from unsorted whole blood. Sequenced: peripheral blood. V and J are TRBV11-2 and TRBJ1-1, with D maybe TRBD1 (6 bases). The clonotype originates from a man aged 40-50 years with primary liver carcinoma and hepatitis B virus infection. CDR3 DNA sequence: TGTGCCAGCAGCTTTTTTGGGGGGCTGTCGGACACTGAAGCTTTCTTT. Its protein product is CASSFFGGLSDTEAFF.